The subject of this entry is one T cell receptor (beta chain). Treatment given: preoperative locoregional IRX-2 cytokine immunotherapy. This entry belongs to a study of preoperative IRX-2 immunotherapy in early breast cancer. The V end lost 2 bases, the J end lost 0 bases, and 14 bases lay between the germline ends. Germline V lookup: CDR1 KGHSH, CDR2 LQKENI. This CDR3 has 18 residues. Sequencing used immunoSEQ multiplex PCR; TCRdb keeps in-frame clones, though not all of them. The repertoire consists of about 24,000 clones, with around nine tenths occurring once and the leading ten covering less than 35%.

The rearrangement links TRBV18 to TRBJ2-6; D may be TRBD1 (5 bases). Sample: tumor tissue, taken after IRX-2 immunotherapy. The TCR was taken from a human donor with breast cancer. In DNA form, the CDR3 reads TGTGCCAGCTCACCAAAAATTCAGGGTAGCTCTGGGGCCAACGTCCTGACTTTC. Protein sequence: CASSPKIQGSSGANVLTF.